The present T cell receptor (beta chain) was sequenced within a study of T-cell reconstitution after alpha-beta-depleted transplantation in children. V was cut by 5 bases and J by 2 bases, with 17 bases left in between. The CDR3 has 15 amino acids. Per the germline V gene, CDR1 is DFQATT and CDR2 is SNEGSKA (reference sequence). Unique molecular identifiers tagged the TCRbeta library. TCRdb re-analysed the PCR reads in MiXCR, keeping a single row per CDR3 protein. The repertoire holds a few hundred thousand distinct CDR3 sequences, with about an eighth as singletons. This sequence joins TRBV20-1 and TRBJ2-3; D is perhaps TRBD1 or TRBD2 (5 bases each). The sequence was collected from a human donor who donated a stem cell graft to a child with Fanconi anemia. Specimen: PBMCs, collected from the stem cell graft. The CDR3 DNA reads TGCAGTGCTGAACCTCCCGGGGCTCCCACAGATACGCAGTATTTT. As protein: CSAEPPGAPTDTQYF.